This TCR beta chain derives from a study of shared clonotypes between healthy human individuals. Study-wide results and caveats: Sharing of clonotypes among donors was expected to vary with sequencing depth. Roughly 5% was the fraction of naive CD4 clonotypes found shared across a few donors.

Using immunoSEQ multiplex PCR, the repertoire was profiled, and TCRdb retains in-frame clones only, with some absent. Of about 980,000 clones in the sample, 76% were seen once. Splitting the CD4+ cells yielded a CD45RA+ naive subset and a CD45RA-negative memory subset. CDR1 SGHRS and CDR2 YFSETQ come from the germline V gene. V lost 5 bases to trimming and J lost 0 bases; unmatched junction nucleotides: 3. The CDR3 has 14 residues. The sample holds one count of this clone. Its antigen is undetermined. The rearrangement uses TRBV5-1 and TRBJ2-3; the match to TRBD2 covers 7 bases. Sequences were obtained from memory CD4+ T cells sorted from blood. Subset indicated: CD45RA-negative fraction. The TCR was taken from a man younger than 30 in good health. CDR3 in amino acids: CASRRGESTDTQYF. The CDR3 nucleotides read TGCGCCAGCAGACGGGGGGAGAGCACAGATACGCAGTATTTT.